This note documents a single T cell receptor (beta chain) sequence. The target antigen is unknown. This CDR3 contains 15 residues. The germline CDR1 and CDR2 sequences are SGHAT and FQNNGV. Researchers used template switching to add UMIs featuring a 6-nucleotide sample barcode. TCRdb reprocessed the 5' RACE reads; each CDR3 protein has one entry and no DNA is given. This table lists some 150,000 distinct CDR3 sequences. This sample was taken from a study of monozygotic twins with inflammatory bowel disease. Study results and caveats: Reduced clonotype sharing with other individuals was observed in IBD patients relative to healthy twins, especially with disease activity.

Sequencing input: blood. This sequence was found in a human donor with ulcerative colitis or Crohn's disease, or a healthy co-twin of an affected twin (not recorded which). The chain couples TRBV11-2 to TRBJ2-5; checking the TCRdb D call of TRBD1 is not possible without DNA. CDR3 amino acids: CASSLKTGGVETQYF.